This TCR beta chain appears in the sequencing data of a study of cytomegalovirus exposure and HLA in healthy donors. From germline, CDR1 is SQVTM and CDR2 ANQGSEA. Trimming took 0 bases from V and 2 from J, leaving 11 bases between them. The CDR3 is 14 amino acids. It was healthy bone marrow donors who served as donors. PCR employed 60 Vbeta and 13 Jbeta primers. The method was immunoSEQ multiplex PCR; TCRdb's version includes in-frame clones alone and lacks a portion of them. The sample yields under 250,000 clones, approximately 82% seen once. The TCR originated in a woman aged 45-65 years in good health and CMV-seropositive. The J gene is TRBJ2-7, the V gene TRBV29-1, with D perhaps TRBD1 (6 bases). Sequencing input: PBMCs. The CDR3 reads CSVEDQGYPYEQYF. CDR3 in DNA: TGCAGCGTTGAAGATCAGGGGTACCCCTACGAGCAGTACTTC.